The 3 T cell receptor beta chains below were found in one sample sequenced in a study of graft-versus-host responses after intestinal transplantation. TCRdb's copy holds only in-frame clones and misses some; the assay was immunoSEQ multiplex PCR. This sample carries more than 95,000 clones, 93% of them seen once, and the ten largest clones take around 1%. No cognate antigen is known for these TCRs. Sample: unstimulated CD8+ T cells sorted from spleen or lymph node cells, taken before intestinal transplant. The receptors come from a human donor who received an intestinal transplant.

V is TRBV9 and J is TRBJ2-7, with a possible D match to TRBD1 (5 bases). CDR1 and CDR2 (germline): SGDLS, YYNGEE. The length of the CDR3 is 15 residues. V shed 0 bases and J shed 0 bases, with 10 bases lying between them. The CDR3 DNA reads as TGTGCCAGCAGCGTAGGGGCAGGGCACTCCTACGAGCAGTACTTC. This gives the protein CASSVGAGHSYEQYF.

The CDR3 spells CASSFGQDNYGYTF. The CDR3 DNA reads as TGTGCCAGCAGCTTCGGGCAGGATAACTATGGCTACACCTTC. The chain links TRBV5-4 to TRBJ1-2; D gene unclear. CDR1 is SGHNT, CDR2 YYREEE, per germline (reference sequence). V was trimmed by 2 bases and J by 1 base, leaving 9 bases between them. The CDR3 has 14 amino acids.

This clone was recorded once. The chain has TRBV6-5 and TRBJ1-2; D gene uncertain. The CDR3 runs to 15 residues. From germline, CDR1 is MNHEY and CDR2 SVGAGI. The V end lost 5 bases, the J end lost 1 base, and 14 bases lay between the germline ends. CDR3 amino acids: CASSPRVLLNYGYTF. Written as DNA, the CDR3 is TGTGCCAGCAGTCCACGGGTCCTTCTTAACTATGGCTACACCTTC.